Following are 18 T cell receptor beta chains from one sample sequenced in a study of blood T cell repertoires in COVID-19. The data were produced by immunoSEQ multiplex PCR, yet TCRdb's version contains in-frame clones alone and is incomplete. The data show around 72,000 clones, with about 86% seen just once and roughly 4.5% held by the top ten. Specimen: peripheral blood. These receptors came from a woman in her sixties or seventies with acute or convalescent COVID-19.

This clone was seen only a few times. V and J are TRBV19 and TRBJ1-1; D possibly corresponds to TRBD1 (6 bases). This CDR3 comprises 15 residues. Trimming pared 5 bases from V and 6 bases from J, leaving 19 bases between. The germline gives CDR1 LNHDA, CDR2 SQIVND (reference sequence). The CDR3 DNA is TGTGCCAGTAGTGGGTCAACACAGGGTTATTCTGAAGCTTTCTTT. Residues: CASSGSTQGYSEAFF.

The chain carries TRBV11-2 and TRBJ2-2, with TRBD2 matching over 9 bases. CDR3 size: 17 residues. Germline CDR1 is SGHAT and CDR2 is FQNNGV. J was trimmed by 0 bases and V by 3 bases; bases with no gene match: 5. The CDR3 sequence: CASSLASGTANTGELFF. CDR3 coding DNA: TGTGCCAGCAGCTTGGCTAGCGGGACCGCGAACACCGGGGAGCTGTTTTTT. The full variable domain, with the rest looked up from reference TRBV11-2 and TRBJ2-2, is EAGVAQSPRYKIIEKRQSVAFWCNPISGHATLYWYQQILGQGPKLLIQFQNNGVVDDSQLPKDRFSAERLKGVDSTLKIQPAKLEDSAVYLCASSLASGTANTGELFFGEGSRLTVL.

V usage is TRBV19 and J usage is TRBJ2-7; the D is unclear. CDR1 and CDR2 (germline): LNHDA, SQIVND (reference sequence). This CDR3 comprises 11 residues. V lost 3 bases to trimming and J lost 6 bases, with 6 bases between them. CDR3 sequence (DNA): TGTGCCAGTAGTATTGGTAGCGAGCAGTACTTC. It codes for CASSIGSEQYF. Supplemented by reference TRBV19 and TRBJ2-7, the full variable domain reads DGGITQSPKYLFRKEGQNVTLSCEQNLNHDAMYWYRQDPGQGLRLIYYSQIVNDFQKGDIAEGYSVSREKKESFPLTVTSAQKNPTAFYLCASSIGSEQYFGPGTRLTVT.

A few counts support this clone. This chain links TRBV7-3 with TRBJ2-1; 11 positions agree with TRBD2. V lost 4 bases and J lost 6; bases outside the gene matches: 8. This CDR3 region has 16 residues. Germline-derived CDR1 and CDR2 are SGHTA and FQGTGA. The CDR3 loop reads CASSSFRTSGFNEQFF. CDR3 in DNA: TGTGCCAGCAGCTCCTTCAGGACTAGCGGGTTCAATGAGCAGTTCTTC.

This chain joins TRBV6-1 and TRBJ2-1, with 11 bases fitting TRBD2. From germline, CDR1 is MNHNS and CDR2 SASEGT. Losses at the gene ends were 4 bases for V and 3 bases for J; bases not matched to a gene: 5. This CDR3 has 16 residues. CDR3 residues: CASSGVLAGGYNEQFF. CDR3 nucleotides: TGTGCCAGCAGTGGGGTCCTAGCGGGGGGCTACAATGAGCAGTTCTTC.

CDR3 coding DNA: TGTGCCAGCAGTGTTAACGGCGGAAATTCACCCCTCCACTTT. Protein: CASSVNGGNSPLHF. This rearrangement joins TRBV2 to TRBJ1-6, with D unclear. Trimming cost V 4 bases and J 7 bases, with 11 bases left between them. The CDR3 is made up of 14 amino acids. The V gene's germline CDR1 is SNHLY and CDR2 FYNNEI.

The rearrangement uses TRBV6-5 and TRBJ1-6, with 8 bases identical to TRBD1. Trimming cost V 6 bases and J 10 bases; bases outside gene matches: 5. There are 13 residues in the CDR3. Germline CDR1 and CDR2: MNHEY and SVGAGI. Here the CDR3 DNA reads TGTGCCAGCAGACAGGGGGATACGTCACCCCTCCACTTT. This encodes CASRQGDTSPLHF.

This rearrangement joins TRBV7-7 to TRBJ2-2, with 10 bases identical to TRBD2. CDR1 SSHAT and CDR2 FNYEAQ come from the germline V gene (reference sequence). V gave up 0 bases and J gave up 5 bases; unmatched junction bases: 0. The CDR3 is 15 residues long. CDR3 nucleotide sequence: TGTGCCAGCAGCTTAGCAGCGGGAGGGACCGGGGAGCTGTTTTTT. This translates into CASSLAAGGTGELFF. Full variable domain (missing parts from reference TRBV7-7 and TRBJ2-2): GAGVSQSPRYKVTKRGQDVTLRCDPISSHATLYWYQQALGQGPEFLTYFNYEAQPDKSGLPSDRFSAERPEGSISTLTIQRTEQRDSAMYRCASSLAAGGTGELFFGEGSRLTVL.

In regard to this clone: The sample holds other DNA sequences that translate to the same CDR3. This chain connects TRBV9 to TRBJ2-3; weak D call: TRBD2 (7 bases). The CDR3 extends over 17 amino acids. Germline CDR1 and CDR2: SGDLS and YYNGEE. Trimming left V 0 bases short and J 3 bases short, with 17 bases between. The CDR3 protein is CASSVGAKRGGTDTQYF. CDR3 DNA: TGTGCCAGCAGCGTAGGGGCGAAGAGGGGGGGAACAGATACGCAGTATTTT. Full variable domain (outside the CDR3, taken from reference TRBV9 and TRBJ2-3): DSGVTQTPKHLITATGQRVTLRCSPRSGDLSVYWYQQSLDQGLQFLIQYYNGEERAKGNILERFSAQQFPDLHSELNLSSLELGDSALYFCASSVGAKRGGTDTQYFGPGTRLTVL.

This rearrangement joins TRBV11-3 to TRBJ2-1, with TRBD2 identical over 12 bases. Trimming removed 5 bases from V and 6 bases from J; junction bases left unmatched: 11. Germline values: CDR1 SGHNT, CDR2 YENEEA. The CDR3 contains 17 residues. Here the CDR3 DNA reads TGTGCCAGCAGCCCCGGGACTAGCGGGCTATCAAGCAATGAGCAGTTCTTC. This codes for CASSPGTSGLSSNEQFF.

This chain connects TRBV2 to TRBJ2-5, with 7 bases that match TRBD2. Germline lookup yields CDR1 SNHLY and CDR2 FYNNEI. With V trimmed by 3 bases and J by 7 bases, 8 bases remained unmatched. The CDR3 covers 14 residues. CDR3 protein: CASSDRGVGGTQYF. Written as DNA, the CDR3 is TGTGCCAGCAGTGATCGGGGGGTCGGAGGGACCCAGTACTTC.

The chain employs TRBV19 and TRBJ2-6; 10 positions agree with TRBD1. Per the germline V gene, CDR1 is LNHDA and CDR2 is SQIVND (reference sequence). This CDR3 region has 17 residues. Germline trimming cut 4 bases from V and 0 bases from J; bases unmatched to any gene: 3. The CDR3: CASSTRTGGSGANVLTF. CDR3 in DNA: TGTGCCAGTAGTACCCGGACAGGGGGCTCTGGGGCCAACGTCCTGACTTTC.

The CDR3 DNA is TGCGCCAGCAGCTTGTGGCTAGCCAATGAGCAGTTCTTC. Residues: CASSLWLANEQFF. This chain connects TRBV5-1 to TRBJ2-1; tentative D call: TRBD2 (5 bases). Trimming removed 1 base from V and 6 bases from J, with 8 bases in between. Germline V CDR1 and CDR2: SGHRS, YFSETQ. CDR3 size: 13 residues.

The chain uses TRBV11-2 and TRBJ2-1; the match to TRBD2 covers 11 bases. Germline CDR1 and CDR2: SGHAT and FQNNGV. The CDR3 runs to 15 residues. After removal of 4 bases from V and 6 bases from J, the junction contained 5 bases not matched to a gene. The CDR3 sequence: CASSSTSGGGNEQFF. The CDR3 DNA reads as TGTGCCAGCAGCTCAACTAGCGGGGGTGGCAATGAGCAGTTCTTC.

In DNA form, the CDR3 reads TGTGCCAGCAGCCCCCGTAACACCGGGGAGCTGTTTTTT. Translation gives CASSPRNTGELFF. The rearrangement links TRBV7-3 to TRBJ2-2; D remains ambiguous. V dropped 5 bases and J dropped 2 bases, with 6 bases sitting between them. Germline assignment: CDR1 SGHTA and CDR2 FQGTGA. The CDR3 covers 13 residues. The complete variable domain, with remaining parts taken from reference TRBV7-3 and TRBJ2-2, reads GAGVSQTPSNKVTEKGKYVELRCDPISGHTALYWYRQSLGQGPEFLIYFQGTGAADDSGLPNDRFFAVRPEGSVSTLKIQRTERGDSAVYLCASSPRNTGELFFGEGSRLTVL.

The V and J genes are TRBV3-1 (or the pseudogene TRBV3-2) and TRBJ2-3; a weak D match, TRBD2 (6 bases). The CDR3 spans 16 residues. Trimming left V 4 bases short and J 4 bases short, with 18 bases between. Germline assignment: CDR1 LGHDT and CDR2 YNNKEL (reference sequence). The CDR3 DNA reads TGTGCCAGCAGCCGCCTAGCCGCGGGACGTTCAGATACGCAGTATTTT. It encodes CASSRLAAGRSDTQYF.

This sequence joins TRBV5-1 and TRBJ2-2; D call uncertain. V was clipped by 1 base and J by 0 bases, with 4 bases between them. The germline gives CDR1 SGHRS, CDR2 YFSETQ. This CDR3 contains 14 residues. The DNA for the CDR3 is TGCGCCAGCAGCTTGACAGCGAACACCGGGGAGCTGTTTTTT. It specifies CASSLTANTGELFF. Drawing the rest from reference TRBV5-1 and TRBJ2-2, the complete variable domain is KAGVTQTPRYLIKTRGQQVTLSCSPISGHRSVSWYQQTPGQGLQFLFEYFSETQRNKGNFPGRFSGRQFSNSRSEMNVSTLELGDSALYLCASSLTANTGELFFGEGSRLTVL.

A remark on this clone: Other DNA sequences of this sample code for an identical CDR3. The chain recombines TRBV2 with TRBJ1-2; 9 bases fit TRBD1. The germline V gene encodes CDR1 SNHLY and CDR2 FYNNEI. The CDR3 sequence is 12 residues long. The trim removed 4 bases at V and 8 bases at J, leaving 2 bases unmatched. CDR3 residues: CASSGTGVGYTF. As DNA, the CDR3 is TGTGCCAGCAGTGGGACAGGGGTCGGCTACACCTTC.